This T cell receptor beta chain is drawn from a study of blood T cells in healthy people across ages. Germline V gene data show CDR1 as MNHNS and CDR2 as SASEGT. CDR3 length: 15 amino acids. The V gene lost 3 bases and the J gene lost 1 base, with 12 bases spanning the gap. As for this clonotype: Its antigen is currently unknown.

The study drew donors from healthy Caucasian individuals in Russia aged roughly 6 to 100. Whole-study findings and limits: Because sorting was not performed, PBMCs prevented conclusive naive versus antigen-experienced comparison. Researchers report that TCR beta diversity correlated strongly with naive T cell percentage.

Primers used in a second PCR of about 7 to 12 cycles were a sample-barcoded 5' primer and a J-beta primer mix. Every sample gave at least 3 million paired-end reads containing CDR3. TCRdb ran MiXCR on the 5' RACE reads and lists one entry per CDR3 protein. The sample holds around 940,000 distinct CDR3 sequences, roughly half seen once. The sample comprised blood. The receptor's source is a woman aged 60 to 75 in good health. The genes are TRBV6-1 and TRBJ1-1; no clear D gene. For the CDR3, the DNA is TGTGCCAGCAGTGATTCCTCGGCCGGGAACACTGAAGCTTTCTTT. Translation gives CASSDSSAGNTEAFF.